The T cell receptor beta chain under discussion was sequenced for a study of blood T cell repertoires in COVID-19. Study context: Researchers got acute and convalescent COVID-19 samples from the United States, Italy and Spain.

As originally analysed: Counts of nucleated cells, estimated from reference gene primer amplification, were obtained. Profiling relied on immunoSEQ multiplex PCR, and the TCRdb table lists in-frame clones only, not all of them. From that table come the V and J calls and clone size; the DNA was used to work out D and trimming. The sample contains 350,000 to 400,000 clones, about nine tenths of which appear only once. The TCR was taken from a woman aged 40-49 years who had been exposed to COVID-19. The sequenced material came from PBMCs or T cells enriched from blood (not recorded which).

The CDR3 sequence is CAWNIRQGLTSPLHF. The CDR3 coding sequence is TGTGCCTGGAACATCCGACAGGGGCTTACTTCACCCCTCCACTTT. The chain joins TRBV30 to TRBJ1-6; 8 positions agree with TRBD1. CDR3 size: 15 residues. Germline CDR1 GTSNPN, CDR2 SVGIG (reference sequence). V shed 4 bases, J shed 9 bases, and the junction held 11 bases outside the gene matches.